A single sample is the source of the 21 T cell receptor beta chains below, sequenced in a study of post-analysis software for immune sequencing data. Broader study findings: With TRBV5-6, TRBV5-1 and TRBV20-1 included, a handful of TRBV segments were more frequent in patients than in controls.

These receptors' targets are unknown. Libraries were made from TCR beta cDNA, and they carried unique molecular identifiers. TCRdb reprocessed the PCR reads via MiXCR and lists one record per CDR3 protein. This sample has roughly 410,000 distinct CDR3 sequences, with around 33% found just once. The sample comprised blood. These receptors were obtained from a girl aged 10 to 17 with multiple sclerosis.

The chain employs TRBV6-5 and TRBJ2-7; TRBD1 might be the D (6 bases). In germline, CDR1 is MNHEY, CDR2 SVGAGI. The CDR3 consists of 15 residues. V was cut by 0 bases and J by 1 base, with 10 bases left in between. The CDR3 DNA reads TGTGCCAGCAGTTACTCTACAGGGCCTTCCTACGAGCAGTACTTC. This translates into CASSYSTGPSYEQYF.

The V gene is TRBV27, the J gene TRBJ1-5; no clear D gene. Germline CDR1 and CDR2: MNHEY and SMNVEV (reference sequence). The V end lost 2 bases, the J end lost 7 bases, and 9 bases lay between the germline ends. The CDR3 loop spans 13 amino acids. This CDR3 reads CASSLRVGQPQHF. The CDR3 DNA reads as TGTGCCAGCAGTTTACGGGTGGGGCAGCCCCAGCATTTT.

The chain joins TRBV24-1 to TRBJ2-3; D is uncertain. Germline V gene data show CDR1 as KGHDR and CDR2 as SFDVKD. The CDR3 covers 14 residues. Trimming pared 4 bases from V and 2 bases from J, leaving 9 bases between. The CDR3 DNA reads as TGTGCCACCAGTGACCCTACCAACACAGATACGCAGTATTTT. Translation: CATSDPTNTDTQYF.

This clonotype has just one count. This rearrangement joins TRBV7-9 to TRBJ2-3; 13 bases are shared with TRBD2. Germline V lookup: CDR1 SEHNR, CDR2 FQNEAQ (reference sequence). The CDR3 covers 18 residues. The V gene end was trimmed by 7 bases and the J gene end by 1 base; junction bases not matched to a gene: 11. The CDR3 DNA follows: TGTGCCAGCAACTCCGCTACTGGACTAGCGGGGGGCACAGATACGCAGTATTTT. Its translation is CASNSATGLAGGTDTQYF.

The CDR3 spells CSVSGQGRQYF. Here the CDR3 DNA reads TGCAGCGTTTCCGGACAGGGGAGGCAGTACTTC. The V gene is TRBV29-1, the J gene TRBJ2-4; the match to TRBD1 covers 9 bases. This CDR3 is 11 amino acids long. Per the germline V gene, CDR1 is SQVTM and CDR2 is ANQGSEA. V was pared by 5 bases and J by 13 bases, with 6 bases of the junction left unmatched. Based on the CDR3 plus reference TRBV29-1 and TRBJ2-4, the full variable domain is SAVISQKPSRDICQRGTSLTIQCQVDSQVTMMFWYRQQPGQSLTLIATANQGSEATYESGFVIDKFPISRPNLTFSTLTVSNMSPEDSSIYLCSVSGQGRQYFGAGTRLSVL.

The CDR3 is CATRDRESHGYTF. CDR3 DNA: TGTGCCACCCGGGACAGGGAATCCCATGGCTACACCTTC. The chain recombines TRBV6-1 with TRBJ1-2; TRBD1 agrees at 9 bases. CDR3 length: 13 amino acids. Per the germline V gene, CDR1 is MNHNS and CDR2 is SASEGT. Losses at the gene ends were 10 bases for V and 6 bases for J; bases not matched to a gene: 9.

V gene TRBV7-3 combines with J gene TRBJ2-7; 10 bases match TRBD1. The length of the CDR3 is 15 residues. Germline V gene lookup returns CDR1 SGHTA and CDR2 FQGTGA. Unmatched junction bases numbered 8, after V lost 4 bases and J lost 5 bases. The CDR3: CASSSRPGTGDEQYF. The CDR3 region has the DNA TGTGCCAGCAGCTCTCGACCCGGGACAGGGGACGAGCAGTACTTC.

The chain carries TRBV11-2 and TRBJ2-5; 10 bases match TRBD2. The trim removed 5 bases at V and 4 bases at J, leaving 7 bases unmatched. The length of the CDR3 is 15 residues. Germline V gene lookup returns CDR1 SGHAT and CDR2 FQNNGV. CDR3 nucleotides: TGTGCCAGCAGCCCGCCTAGCGGGGGAGTAGAGACCCAGTACTTC. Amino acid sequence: CASSPPSGGVETQYF. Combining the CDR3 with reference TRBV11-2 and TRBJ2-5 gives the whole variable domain EAGVAQSPRYKIIEKRQSVAFWCNPISGHATLYWYQQILGQGPKLLIQFQNNGVVDDSQLPKDRFSAERLKGVDSTLKIQPAKLEDSAVYLCASSPPSGGVETQYFGPGTRLLVL.

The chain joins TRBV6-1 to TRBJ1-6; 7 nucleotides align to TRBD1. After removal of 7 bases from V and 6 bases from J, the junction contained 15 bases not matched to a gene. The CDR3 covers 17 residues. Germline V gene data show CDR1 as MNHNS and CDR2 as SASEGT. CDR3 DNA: TGTGCCAGCATACTATTGGGGGGGGCAGGGGGTAATTCACCCCTCCACTTT. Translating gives CASILLGGAGGNSPLHF.

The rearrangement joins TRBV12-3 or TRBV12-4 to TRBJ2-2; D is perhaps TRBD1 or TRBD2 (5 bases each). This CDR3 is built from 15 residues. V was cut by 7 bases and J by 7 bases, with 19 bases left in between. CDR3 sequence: CASTPYWGSDGELFF. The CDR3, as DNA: TGTGCCAGCACACCCTATTGGGGGTCCGACGGGGAGCTGTTTTTT.

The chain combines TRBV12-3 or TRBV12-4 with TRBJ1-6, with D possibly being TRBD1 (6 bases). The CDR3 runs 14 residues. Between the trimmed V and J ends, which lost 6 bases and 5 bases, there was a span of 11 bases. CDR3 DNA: TGTGCCAGCAGACTGACAGGCGATAATTCACCCCTCCACTTT. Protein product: CASRLTGDNSPLHF.

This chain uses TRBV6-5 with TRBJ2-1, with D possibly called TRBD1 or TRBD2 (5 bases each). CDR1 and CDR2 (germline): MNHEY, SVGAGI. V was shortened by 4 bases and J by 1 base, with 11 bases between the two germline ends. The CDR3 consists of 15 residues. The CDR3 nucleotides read TGTGCCAGCAGTTCCCCCGGGGCGTCCTACAATGAGCAGTTCTTC. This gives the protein CASSSPGASYNEQFF.

CDR3 nucleotide sequence: TGCGCCAGCAGCCAGTGGGGGGGGAACACCGGGGAGCTGTTTTTT. Encoded protein: CASSQWGGNTGELFF. The rearrangement joins TRBV4-3 to TRBJ2-2; 7 bases are shared with TRBD2. The CDR3 runs to 15 residues. CDR1 and CDR2 from the germline V gene are LGHNA and YSLEER. Trimming at V came to 3 bases and at J to 1 base, leaving 2 bases not matched to a gene.

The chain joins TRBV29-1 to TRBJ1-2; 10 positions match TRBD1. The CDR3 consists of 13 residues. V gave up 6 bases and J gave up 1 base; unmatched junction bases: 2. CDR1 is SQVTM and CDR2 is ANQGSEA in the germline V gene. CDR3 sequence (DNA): TGCAGCGTGGGGACAGGGGTTAACTATGGCTACACCTTC. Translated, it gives CSVGTGVNYGYTF.

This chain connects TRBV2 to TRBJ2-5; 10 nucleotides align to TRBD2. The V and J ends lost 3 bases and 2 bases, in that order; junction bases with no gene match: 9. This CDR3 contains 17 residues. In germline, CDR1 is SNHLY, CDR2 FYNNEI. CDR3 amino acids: CASSDWLAGADQETQYF. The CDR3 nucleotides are TGTGCCAGCAGTGATTGGCTAGCGGGGGCTGATCAAGAGACCCAGTACTTC.

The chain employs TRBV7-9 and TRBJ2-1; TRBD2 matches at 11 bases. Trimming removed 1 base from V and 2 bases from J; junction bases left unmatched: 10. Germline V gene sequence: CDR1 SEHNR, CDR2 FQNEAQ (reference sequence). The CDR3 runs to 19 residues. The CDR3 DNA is TGTGCCAGCAGCTTAGTTTTTGCTAGCGGGGGGCCTCCCTACAATGAGCAGTTCTTC. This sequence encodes CASSLVFASGGPPYNEQFF.

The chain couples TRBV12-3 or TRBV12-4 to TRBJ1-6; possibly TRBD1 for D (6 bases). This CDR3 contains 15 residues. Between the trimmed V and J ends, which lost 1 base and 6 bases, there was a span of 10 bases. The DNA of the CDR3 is TGTGCCAGCAGTTTAGGGGGCAGGGGTAATTCACCCCTCCACTTT. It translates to CASSLGGRGNSPLHF.

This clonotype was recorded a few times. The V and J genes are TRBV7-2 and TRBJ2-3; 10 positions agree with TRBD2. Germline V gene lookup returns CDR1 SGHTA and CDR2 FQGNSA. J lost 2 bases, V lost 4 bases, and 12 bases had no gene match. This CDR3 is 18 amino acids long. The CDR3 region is CASSSWPGGLAATDTQYF. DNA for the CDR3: TGTGCCAGCAGCTCGTGGCCCGGTGGACTAGCGGCCACAGATACGCAGTATTTT.

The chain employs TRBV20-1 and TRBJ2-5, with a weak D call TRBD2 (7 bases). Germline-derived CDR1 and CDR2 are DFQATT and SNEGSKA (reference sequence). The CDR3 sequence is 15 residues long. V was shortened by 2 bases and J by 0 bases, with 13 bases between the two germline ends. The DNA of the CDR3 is TGCAGTGCTAGACAGGGGAGGGGGTACCAAGAGACCCAGTACTTC. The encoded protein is CSARQGRGYQETQYF.

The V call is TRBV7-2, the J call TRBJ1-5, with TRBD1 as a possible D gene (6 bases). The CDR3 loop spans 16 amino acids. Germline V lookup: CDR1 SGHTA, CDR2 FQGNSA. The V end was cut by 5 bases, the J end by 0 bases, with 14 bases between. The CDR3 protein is CASSLDGTISNQPQHF. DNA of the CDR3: TGTGCCAGCAGCCTAGACGGGACAATTAGCAATCAGCCCCAGCATTTT.

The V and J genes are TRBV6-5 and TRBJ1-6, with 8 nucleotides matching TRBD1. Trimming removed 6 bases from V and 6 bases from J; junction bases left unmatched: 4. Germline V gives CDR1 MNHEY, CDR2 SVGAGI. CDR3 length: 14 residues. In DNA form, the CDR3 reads TGTGCCAGCAGACGGACAGGGAGTAATTCACCCCTCCACTTT. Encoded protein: CASRRTGSNSPLHF.